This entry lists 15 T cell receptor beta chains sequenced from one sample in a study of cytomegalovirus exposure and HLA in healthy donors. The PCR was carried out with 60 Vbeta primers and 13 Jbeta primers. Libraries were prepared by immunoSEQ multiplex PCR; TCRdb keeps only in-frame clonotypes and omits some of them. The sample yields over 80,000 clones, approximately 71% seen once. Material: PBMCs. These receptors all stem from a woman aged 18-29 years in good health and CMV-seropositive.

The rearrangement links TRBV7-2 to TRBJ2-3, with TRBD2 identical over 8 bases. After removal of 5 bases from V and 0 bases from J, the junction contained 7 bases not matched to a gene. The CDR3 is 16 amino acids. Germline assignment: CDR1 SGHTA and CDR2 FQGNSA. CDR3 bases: TGTGCCAGCAGCAAAAGCGGGAGTGCTAGCACAGATACGCAGTATTTT. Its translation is CASSKSGSASTDTQYF.

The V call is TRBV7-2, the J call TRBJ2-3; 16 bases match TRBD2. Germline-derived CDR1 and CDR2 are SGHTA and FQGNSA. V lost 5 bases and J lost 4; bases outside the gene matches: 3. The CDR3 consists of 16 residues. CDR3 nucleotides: TGTGCCAGCAGCGTGGGACTAGCGGGGGGGGCAGATACGCAGTATTTT. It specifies CASSVGLAGGADTQYF.

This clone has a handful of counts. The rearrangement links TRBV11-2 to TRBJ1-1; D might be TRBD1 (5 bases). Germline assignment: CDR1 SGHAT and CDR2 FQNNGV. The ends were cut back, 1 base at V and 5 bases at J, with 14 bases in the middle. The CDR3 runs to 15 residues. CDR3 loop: CASSLGGERNTEAFF. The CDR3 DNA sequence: TGTGCCAGCAGCTTAGGGGGGGAAAGGAATACTGAAGCTTTCTTT.

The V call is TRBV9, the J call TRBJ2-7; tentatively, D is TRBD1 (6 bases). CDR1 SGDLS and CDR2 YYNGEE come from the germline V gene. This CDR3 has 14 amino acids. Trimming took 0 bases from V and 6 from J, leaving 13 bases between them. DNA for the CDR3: TGTGCCAGCAGCGTAGGGGGGCTAAGGCCCGAGCAGTACTTC. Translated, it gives CASSVGGLRPEQYF. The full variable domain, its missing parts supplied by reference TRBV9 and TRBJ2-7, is DSGVTQTPKHLITATGQRVTLRCSPRSGDLSVYWYQQSLDQGLQFLIQYYNGEERAKGNILERFSAQQFPDLHSELNLSSLELGDSALYFCASSVGGLRPEQYFGPGTRLTVT.

CDR3 nucleotides: TGTGCCAGCACTTACATGAGCACAGGGAACACTGAAGCTTTCTTT. Translating gives CASTYMSTGNTEAFF. V usage is TRBV7-2 and J usage is TRBJ1-1, with D possibly matching TRBD1 (5 bases). Per the germline V gene, CDR1 is SGHTA and CDR2 is FQGNSA. The CDR3 extends over 15 amino acids. Deletions cut 7 bases from V and 1 base from J, with 16 bases between.

The CDR3 region has the DNA TGTGCCAGCAGCTTGGGGGACAGCGGCGAGCAGTACTTC. Amino acids: CASSLGDSGEQYF. The chain links TRBV5-6 to TRBJ2-7; TRBD1 aligns across 7 bases. From germline, CDR1 is SGHDT and CDR2 YYEEEE. V shed 0 bases and J 6 bases; nucleotides not matched to a gene: 3. This CDR3 is built from 13 residues.

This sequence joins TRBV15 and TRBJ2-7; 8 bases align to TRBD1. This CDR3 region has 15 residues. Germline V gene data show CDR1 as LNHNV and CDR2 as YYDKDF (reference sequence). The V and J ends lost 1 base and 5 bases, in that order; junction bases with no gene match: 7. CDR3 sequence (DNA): TGTGCCACCAGCAGAGGGGGGACAGGCCAAGACGAGCAGTACTTC. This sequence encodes CATSRGGTGQDEQYF. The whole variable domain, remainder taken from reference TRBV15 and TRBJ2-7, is DAMVIQNPRYQVTQFGKPVTLSCSQTLNHNVMYWYQQKSSQAPKLLFHYYDKDFNNEADTPDNFQSRRPNTSFCFLDIRSPGLGDTAMYLCATSRGGTGQDEQYFGPGTRLTVT.

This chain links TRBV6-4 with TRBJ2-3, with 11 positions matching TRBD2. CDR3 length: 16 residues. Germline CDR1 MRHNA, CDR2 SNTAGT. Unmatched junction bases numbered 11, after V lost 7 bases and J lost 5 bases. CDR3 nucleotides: TGTGCCAGCAATGAACTAGCGGGAGAGTCGGAAGATACGCAGTATTTT. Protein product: CASNELAGESEDTQYF.

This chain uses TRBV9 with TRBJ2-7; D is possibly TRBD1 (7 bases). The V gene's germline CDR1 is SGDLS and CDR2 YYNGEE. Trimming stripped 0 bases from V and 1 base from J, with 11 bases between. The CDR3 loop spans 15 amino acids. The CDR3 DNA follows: TGTGCCAGCAGCGTAGCGTCAGGGGGGTCCTACGAGCAGTACTTC. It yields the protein CASSVASGGSYEQYF.

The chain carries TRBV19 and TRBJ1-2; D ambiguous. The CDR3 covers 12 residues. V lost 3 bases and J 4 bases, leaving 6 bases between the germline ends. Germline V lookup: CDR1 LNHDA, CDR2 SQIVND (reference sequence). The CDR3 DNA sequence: TGTGCCAGTAGTATGCCAGTCTATGGCTACACCTTC. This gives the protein CASSMPVYGYTF.

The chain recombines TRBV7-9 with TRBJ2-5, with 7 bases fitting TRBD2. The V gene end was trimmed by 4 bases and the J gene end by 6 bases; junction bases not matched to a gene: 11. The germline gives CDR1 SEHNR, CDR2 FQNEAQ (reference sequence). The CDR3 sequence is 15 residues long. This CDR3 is CASSSPRGGAQTQYF. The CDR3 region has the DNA TGTGCCAGCAGCTCCCCCCGGGGAGGGGCGCAGACCCAGTACTTC.

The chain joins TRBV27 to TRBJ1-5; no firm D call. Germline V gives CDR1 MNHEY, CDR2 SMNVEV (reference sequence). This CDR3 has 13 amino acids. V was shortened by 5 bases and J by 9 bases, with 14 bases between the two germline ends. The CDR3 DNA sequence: TGTGCCAGCAGTACTAACTCCGGTTCGCCCCAGCATTTT. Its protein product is CASSTNSGSPQHF.

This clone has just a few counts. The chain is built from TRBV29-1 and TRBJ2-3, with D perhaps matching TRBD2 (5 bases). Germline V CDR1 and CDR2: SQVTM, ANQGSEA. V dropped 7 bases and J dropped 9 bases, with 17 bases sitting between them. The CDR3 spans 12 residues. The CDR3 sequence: CSGASGSPTQYF. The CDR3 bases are TGCAGCGGTGCGAGCGGATCTCCAACGCAGTATTTT.

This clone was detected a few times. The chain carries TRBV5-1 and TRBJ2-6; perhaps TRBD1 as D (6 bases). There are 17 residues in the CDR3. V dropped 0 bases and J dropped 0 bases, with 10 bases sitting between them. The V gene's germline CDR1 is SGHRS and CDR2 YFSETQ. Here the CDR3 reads CASSLAGQISGANVLTF. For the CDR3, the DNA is TGCGCCAGCAGCTTGGCAGGACAGATCTCTGGGGCCAACGTCCTGACTTTC.

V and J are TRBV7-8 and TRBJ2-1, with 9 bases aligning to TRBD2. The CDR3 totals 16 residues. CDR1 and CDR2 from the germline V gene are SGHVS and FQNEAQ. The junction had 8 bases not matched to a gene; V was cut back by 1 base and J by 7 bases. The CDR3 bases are TGTGCCAGCAGCTTAGAAATTAGCGGGAGAGGAAATGAGCAGTTCTTC. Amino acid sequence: CASSLEISGRGNEQFF.